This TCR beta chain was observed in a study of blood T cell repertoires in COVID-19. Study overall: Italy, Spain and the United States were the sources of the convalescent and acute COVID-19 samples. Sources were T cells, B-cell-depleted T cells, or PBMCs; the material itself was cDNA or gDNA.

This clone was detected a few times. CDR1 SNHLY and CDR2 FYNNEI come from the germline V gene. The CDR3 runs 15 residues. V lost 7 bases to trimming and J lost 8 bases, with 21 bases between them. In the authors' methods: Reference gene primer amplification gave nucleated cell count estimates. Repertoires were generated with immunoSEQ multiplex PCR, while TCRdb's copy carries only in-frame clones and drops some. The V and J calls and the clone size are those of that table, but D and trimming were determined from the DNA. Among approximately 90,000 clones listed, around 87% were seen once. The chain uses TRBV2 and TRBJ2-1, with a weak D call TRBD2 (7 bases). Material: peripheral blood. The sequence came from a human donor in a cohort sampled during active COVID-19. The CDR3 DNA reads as TGTGCCAGCACGGAAAGGGGGGGTACCTCGTATGAGCAGTTCTTC. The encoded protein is CASTERGGTSYEQFF.